The present T cell receptor (beta chain) was sequenced within a study of T-cell memory formation after mild COVID-19. At the level of the study: Largely, the TCR clusters proved donor specific.

TCRdb reprocessed the 5' RACE reads via MiXCR and lists one record per CDR3 protein. The sample includes 350,000 to 500,000 distinct CDR3 sequences, over 15% seen only once; the top ten take 7.5% to 9.5%. This clonotype was counted a few times. The antigen remains unidentified. Findings of the study overall: In pre-infection memory, a portion of responding clones appeared, which suggested that cross-reactive memory joined. Second-wave clones that peaked on day 37 lacked confirmed SARS-CoV-2 specificity.

J was trimmed by 1 base and V by 6 bases; bases with no gene match: 18. The length of the CDR3 is 20 residues. The rearrangement links TRBV12-3 or TRBV12-4 to TRBJ2-2, with 9 bases fitting TRBD2. This TCR derives from an adult woman who had mild COVID-19 (a few samples of this study predate the infection). Cell type and time point are not known. Sequencing was performed on PBMCs or a T cell subset sorted from them (not recorded which). CDR3 nucleotides: TGTGCCAGCAGAATCACGAAGCGGGGGGCCACCCGGAGGAACACCGGGGAGCTGTTTTTT. Protein product: CASRITKRGATRRNTGELFF.